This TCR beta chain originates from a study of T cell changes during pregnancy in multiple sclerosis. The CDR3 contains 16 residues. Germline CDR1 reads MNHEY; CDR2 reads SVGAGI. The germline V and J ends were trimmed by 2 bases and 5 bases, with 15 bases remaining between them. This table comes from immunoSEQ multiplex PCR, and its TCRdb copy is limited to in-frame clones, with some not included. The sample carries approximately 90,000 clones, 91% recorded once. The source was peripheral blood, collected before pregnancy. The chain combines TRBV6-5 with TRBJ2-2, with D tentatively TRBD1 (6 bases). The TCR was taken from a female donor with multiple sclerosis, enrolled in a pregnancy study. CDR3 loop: CASSYEGRGLTGELFF. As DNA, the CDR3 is TGTGCCAGCAGTTACGAGGGCAGGGGTTTGACCGGGGAGCTGTTTTTT.